The 25 T cell receptor beta chains listed next were all sequenced from one sample in a study of post-analysis software for immune sequencing data. Their antigen targets remain unknown. Study results and limitations: With TRBV5-6, TRBV5-1 and TRBV20-1 included, about five TRBV segments were more frequent in patients than in controls.

Sequencing libraries made from TCR beta cDNA carried unique molecular identifiers. Each CDR3 protein gets one entry after TCRdb re-called the PCR reads with MiXCR. The data show hundreds of thousands of distinct CDR3 sequences, approximately 53% seen once. Source material: blood. Receptors originate from a girl aged 10-17 years with multiple sclerosis.

This clonotype showed up just a few times. This chain uses TRBV7-2 with TRBJ2-5; 12 bases line up with TRBD2. The J call could be wrong; TRBJ2-7 is a better fit for the DNA end. Germline CDR1 SGHTA, CDR2 FQGNSA. The CDR3 has 17 amino acids. As DNA, the CDR3 is TGTGCCAGCAGCTTAGCCGGACTAGCGGGACACTGGGGCGAGCAGTACTTC. It encodes CASSLAGLAGHWGEQYF.

The rearrangement uses TRBV20-1 and TRBJ2-4; 10 nucleotides agree with TRBD2. The J call could be wrong; TRBJ2-5 is a better fit for the DNA end. This CDR3 is built from 15 residues. CDR1 is DFQATT and CDR2 is SNEGSKA in the germline V gene (reference sequence). DNA of the CDR3: TGCAGTGCCGCAGTACTAGCGGGAAGGCTGGAGACCCAGTACTTC. Its protein is CSAAVLAGRLETQYF.

This clonotype has just a few counts. The genes are TRBV5-5 and TRBJ1-2, with a tentative D call TRBD1 (6 bases). This CDR3 has 15 residues. Germline V CDR1 and CDR2: SGHKS, YYEKEE (reference sequence). Between the trimmed V and J ends, which lost 0 bases and 7 bases, there was a span of 16 bases. CDR3: CASSLAGGRLAGYTF. The CDR3 DNA reads as TGTGCCAGCAGCTTGGCCGGGGGGCGCCTGGCTGGCTACACCTTC.

The chain combines TRBV5-5 with TRBJ2-3; TRBD1 matches at 11 bases. CDR1 and CDR2 from the germline V gene are SGHKS and YYEKEE (reference sequence). The CDR3 has 17 amino acids. The V segment lost 4 bases and the J segment 4 bases; nucleotides outside the gene matches: 11. DNA of the CDR3: TGTGCCAGCAGCAGTGATTCCGGGACAGGGGGGCCAGATACGCAGTATTTT. This translates into CASSSDSGTGGPDTQYF.

The table lists this clonotype with a few counts. The rearrangement uses TRBV6-5 and TRBJ2-3, with TRBD2 as a possible D gene (5 bases). V lost 6 bases to trimming and J lost 1 base, with 11 bases between them. Germline V gene lookup returns CDR1 MNHEY and CDR2 SVGAGI. CDR3 length equals 14 residues. The CDR3 bases are TGTGCCAGCAGGGCTGGCGGGCGCACAGATACGCAGTATTTT. Translated: CASRAGGRTDTQYF.

This clonotype was found a few times. V is TRBV7-2 and J is TRBJ2-1; TRBD2 is a possible D gene (6 bases). V lost 1 base and J lost 4, with 11 bases in between. The CDR3 is 15 residues long. Germline lookup yields CDR1 SGHTA and CDR2 FQGNSA. Here the CDR3 reads CASSLGPGGYNEQFF. Written as DNA, the CDR3 is TGTGCCAGCAGCTTAGGGCCCGGGGGTTACAATGAGCAGTTCTTC.

There are a few counts of this clonotype. The chain recombines TRBV5-6 with TRBJ1-4; D is possibly TRBD1 (5 bases). The V end was cut by 0 bases, the J end by 5 bases, with 14 bases between. This CDR3 is built from 16 residues. CDR1 SGHDT and CDR2 YYEEEE come from the germline V gene. CDR3 nucleotides: TGTGCCAGCAGCTTGGTGGGCTGGGGCACCAATGAAAAACTGTTTTTT. This translates into CASSLVGWGTNEKLFF.

This clonotype was counted only a few times. The chain uses TRBV7-9 and TRBJ2-4; no clear D. The DNA end is a closer match to TRBJ2-7, so the J assignment may be wrong. The CDR3 loop spans 13 amino acids. Looked up from germline, CDR1 is SEHNR and CDR2 is FQNEAQ (reference sequence). The CDR3 here is CASSLVLSYEQYF. CDR3 in DNA: TGTGCCAGCAGCTTAGTTCTTAGCTACGAGCAGTACTTC.

In the case of this clonotype: Sequence at one end of the junction differs from germline and may be a read error. CDR3 in DNA: TGCAGCGTTGAAGGACAGGGGTTCAGCACAGGTACGCAGTATTTT. This sequence encodes CSVEGQGFSTGTQYF. The gene calls are TRBV29-1 and TRBJ2-3, with TRBD1 matching 8 bases. The CDR3 runs 15 residues. Germline assignment: CDR1 SQVTM and CDR2 ANQGSEA.

The chain recombines TRBV29-1 with TRBJ2-7; D possibly corresponds to TRBD1 (5 bases). CDR1 SQVTM and CDR2 ANQGSEA come from the germline V gene. The CDR3 covers 15 residues. Deletions cut 7 bases from V and 7 bases from J, with 26 bases between. This CDR3 is CSAPNRGSSYNEQYF. The CDR3 DNA is TGCAGCGCACCCAATAGGGGAAGCTCCTACAATGAGCAGTACTTC.

This clonotype appeared a few times. The CDR3 sequence is CSVVGQGSSYEQYF. For the CDR3, the DNA is TGCAGCGTTGTAGGACAGGGAAGCTCCTACGAGCAGTACTTC. This chain links TRBV29-1 with TRBJ2-7, with 8 nucleotides matching TRBD1. V lost 4 bases and J lost 0; bases outside the gene matches: 5. The CDR3 loop spans 14 amino acids. Germline lookup yields CDR1 SQVTM and CDR2 ANQGSEA.

The chain combines TRBV7-3 with TRBJ2-1; 7 nucleotides agree with TRBD2. The CDR3 has 14 amino acids. CDR1 and CDR2 from the germline V gene are SGHTA and FQGTGA. The V and J ends lost 5 bases and 5 bases, in that order; junction bases with no gene match: 6. CDR3 in DNA: TGTGCCAGCAGCAGCCCGGGACTAAACAATGAGCAGTTCTTC. Amino acid sequence: CASSSPGLNNEQFF.

The CDR3 region is CASSLLQGRDYEQYF. CDR3 in DNA: TGTGCCAGCAGCTTACTACAGGGGAGGGACTACGAGCAGTACTTC. This chain uses TRBV7-2 with TRBJ2-5; D might be TRBD1 or TRBD2, each matching 7 bases. The DNA end is more similar to TRBJ2-7, so the J call may be wrong. CDR1 and CDR2 from the germline V gene are SGHTA and FQGNSA. The CDR3 extends over 15 amino acids.

The chain carries TRBV5-1 and TRBJ2-6, with TRBD2 matching over 8 bases. This CDR3 has 14 amino acids. The germline gives CDR1 SGHRS, CDR2 YFSETQ. CDR3 region: CSSAGAPGANVLTF. The CDR3 DNA reads TGCTCTTCAGCGGGGGCGCCCGGGGCCAACGTCCTGACTTTC.

This clonotype was detected only a few times. The CDR3 coding sequence is TGTGCCAGCTCACCTGCTACTACTAGCGTAGAGACCCAGTACTTC. This gives the protein CASSPATTSVETQYF. The chain uses TRBV18 and TRBJ2-5; 7 nucleotides agree with TRBD2. The germline CDR1 and CDR2 sequences are KGHSH and LQKENI. Trimming cost V 3 bases and J 4 bases; bases outside gene matches: 8. The CDR3 runs 15 residues.

The V and J genes are TRBV7-2 and TRBJ2-7; 7 positions agree with TRBD2. CDR3 length: 15 amino acids. Per germline, CDR1 SGHTA and CDR2 FQGNSA. Losses at the gene ends were 8 bases for V and 0 bases for J; bases not matched to a gene: 10. CDR3 sequence (DNA): TGTGCCAGCGGAATAGCGGGCCGAGGCTCCTACGAGCAGTACTTC. Its translation is CASGIAGRGSYEQYF.

The chain carries TRBV9 and TRBJ1-1; TRBD1 is a possible D gene (6 bases). The CDR3 runs to 16 residues. CDR1 is SGDLS and CDR2 is YYNGEE in the germline V gene. V shed 0 bases and J shed 0 bases, with 12 bases lying between them. The CDR3 sequence: CASSVGGAGLNTEAFF. CDR3 nucleotide sequence: TGTGCCAGCAGCGTAGGGGGGGCAGGGCTGAACACTGAAGCTTTCTTT.

The chain couples TRBV4-1 to TRBJ2-7; 8 nucleotides match TRBD2. Per germline, CDR1 MGHRA and CDR2 YSYEKL. The CDR3 sequence is 16 residues long. Losses at the gene ends were 0 bases for V and 2 bases for J; bases not matched to a gene: 6. CDR3: CASSQDQLAATYEQYF. The CDR3 DNA sequence: TGCGCCAGCAGCCAAGATCAACTAGCGGCCACCTACGAGCAGTACTTC.

As DNA, the CDR3 is TGTGCCAGCAGCGTAGAAGGGATGAGGGCAGATACGCAGTATTTT. It translates to CASSVEGMRADTQYF. The chain couples TRBV9 to TRBJ2-3; tentative D call: TRBD2 (5 bases). Between the trimmed V and J ends, which lost 0 bases and 4 bases, there was a span of 12 bases. Germline CDR1 SGDLS, CDR2 YYNGEE. CDR3 length: 15 amino acids.

There are a few counts of this clonotype. This chain links TRBV30 with TRBJ1-5; D is uncertain. This CDR3 contains 14 residues. Trimming removed 0 bases at V and 2 bases at J, with 8 bases between. Germline CDR1 and CDR2: GTSNPN and SVGIG (reference sequence). CDR3 DNA sequence: TGTGCCTGGAGTGTAGAGCAGGGCAATCAGCCCCAGCATTTT. Translated: CAWSVEQGNQPQHF.

This clonotype was picked up one time. V gene TRBV5-1 combines with J gene TRBJ2-3; D ambiguous. The CDR3 sequence is 15 residues long. The V end lost 1 base, the J end lost 0 bases, and 9 bases lay between the germline ends. CDR1 is SGHRS, CDR2 YFSETQ, per germline. CDR3: CASSLSQMSTDTQYF. The CDR3, as DNA: TGCGCCAGCAGCTTGTCCCAGATGAGCACAGATACGCAGTATTTT. Filled out from reference TRBV5-1 and TRBJ2-3, the complete variable domain reads KAGVTQTPRYLIKTRGQQVTLSCSPISGHRSVSWYQQTPGQGLQFLFEYFSETQRNKGNFPGRFSGRQFSNSRSEMNVSTLELGDSALYLCASSLSQMSTDTQYFGPGTRLTVL.

This rearrangement joins TRBV10-3 to TRBJ2-7; TRBD2 matches 8 bases. V dropped 4 bases and J dropped 2; count of bases not matched to a gene: 4. The CDR3 is 14 residues long. The V gene's germline CDR1 is ENHRY and CDR2 SYGVKD. CDR3 residues: CAISAAGETYEQYF. Written as DNA, the CDR3 is TGTGCCATCAGTGCAGCGGGAGAAACCTACGAGCAGTACTTC.

The V gene is TRBV29-1, the J gene TRBJ1-2; D gene ambiguous. Germline V gene data show CDR1 as SQVTM and CDR2 as ANQGSEA. The germline V and J ends were trimmed by 6 bases and 6 bases, with 14 bases remaining between them. The CDR3 extends over 12 amino acids. The CDR3, as DNA: TGCAGCGTCTTACCGGCGGGCGATGGCTACACCTTC. Amino acids: CSVLPAGDGYTF.

The chain is built from TRBV6-5 and TRBJ1-2; the D is unclear. V was pared by 10 bases and J by 7 bases, with 10 bases between. The germline V gene has CDR1 MNHEY and CDR2 SVGAGI. This CDR3 is built from 10 residues. The chain's CDR3 is CATRRGGYTF. In DNA, the CDR3 is TGTGCCACTAGGCGGGGTGGCTACACCTTC.

The sample holds a few counts of this clonotype. The V and J genes are TRBV29-1 and TRBJ2-4; 9 bases match TRBD1. The V and J ends lost 4 bases and 13 bases, in that order; junction bases with no gene match: 20. The V gene's germline CDR1 is SQVTM and CDR2 ANQGSEA. The CDR3 loop spans 16 amino acids. The CDR3 here is CSVGGDKTQGAREQYF. CDR3 sequence (DNA): TGCAGCGTTGGGGGGGATAAGACACAGGGGGCGCGGGAGCAGTACTTC.